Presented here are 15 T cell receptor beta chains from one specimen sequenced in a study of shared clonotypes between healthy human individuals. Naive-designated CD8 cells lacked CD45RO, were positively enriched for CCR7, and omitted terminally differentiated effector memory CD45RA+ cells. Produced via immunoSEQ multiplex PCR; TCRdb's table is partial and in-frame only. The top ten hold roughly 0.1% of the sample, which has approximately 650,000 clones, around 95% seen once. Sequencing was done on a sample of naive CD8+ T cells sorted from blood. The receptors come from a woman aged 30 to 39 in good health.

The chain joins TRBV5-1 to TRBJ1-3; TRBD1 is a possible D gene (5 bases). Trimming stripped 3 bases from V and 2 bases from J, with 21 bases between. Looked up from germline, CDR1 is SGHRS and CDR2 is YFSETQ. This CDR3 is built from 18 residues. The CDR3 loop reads CASSWELGGESTGNTIYF. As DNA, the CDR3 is TGCGCCAGCAGCTGGGAGCTAGGAGGGGAAAGTACTGGAAACACCATATATTTT.

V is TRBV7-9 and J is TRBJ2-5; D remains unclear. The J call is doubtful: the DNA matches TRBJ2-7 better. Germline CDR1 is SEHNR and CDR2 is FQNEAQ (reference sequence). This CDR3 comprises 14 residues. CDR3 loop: CASSPYGSSYEQYF. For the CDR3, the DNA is TGTGCCAGCAGCCCTTACGGTAGCTCCTACGAGCAGTACTTC.

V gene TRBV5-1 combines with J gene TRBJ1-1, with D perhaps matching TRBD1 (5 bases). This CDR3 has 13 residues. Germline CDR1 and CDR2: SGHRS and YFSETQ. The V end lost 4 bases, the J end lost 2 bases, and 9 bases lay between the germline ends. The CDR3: CASSGDGNTEAFF. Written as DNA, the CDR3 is TGCGCCAGCAGCGGGGACGGAAACACTGAAGCTTTCTTT.

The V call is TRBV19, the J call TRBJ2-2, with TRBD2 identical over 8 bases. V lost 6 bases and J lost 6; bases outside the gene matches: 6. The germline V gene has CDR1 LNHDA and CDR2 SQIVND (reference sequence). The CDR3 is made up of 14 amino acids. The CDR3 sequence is CASRVVAGSGELFF. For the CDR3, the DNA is TGTGCCAGTAGAGTGGTAGCGGGATCCGGGGAGCTGTTTTTT.

The CDR3 DNA reads as TGTGCCAGCAGTGAAGCGGCAGCTAGCACAGATACGCAGTATTTT. Protein product: CASSEAAASTDTQYF. The V call is TRBV6-1, the J call TRBJ2-3; D unresolved. Germline V gives CDR1 MNHNS, CDR2 SASEGT. V was trimmed by 0 bases and J by 0 bases, leaving 7 bases between them. The CDR3 sequence is 15 residues long.

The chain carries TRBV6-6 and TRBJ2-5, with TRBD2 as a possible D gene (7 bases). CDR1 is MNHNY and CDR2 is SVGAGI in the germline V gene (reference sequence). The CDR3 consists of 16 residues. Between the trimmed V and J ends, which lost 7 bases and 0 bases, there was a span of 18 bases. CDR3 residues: CASTGGPGDYQETQYF. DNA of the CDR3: TGTGCCAGCACCGGGGGGCCGGGGGATTACCAAGAGACCCAGTACTTC.

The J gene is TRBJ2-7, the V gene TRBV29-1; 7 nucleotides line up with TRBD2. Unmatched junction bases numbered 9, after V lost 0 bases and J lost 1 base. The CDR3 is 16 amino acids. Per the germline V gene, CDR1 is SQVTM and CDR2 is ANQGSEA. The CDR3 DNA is TGCAGCGTTGAAGATCCGGCGGGAGTTACATCCTACGAGCAGTACTTC. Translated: CSVEDPAGVTSYEQYF.

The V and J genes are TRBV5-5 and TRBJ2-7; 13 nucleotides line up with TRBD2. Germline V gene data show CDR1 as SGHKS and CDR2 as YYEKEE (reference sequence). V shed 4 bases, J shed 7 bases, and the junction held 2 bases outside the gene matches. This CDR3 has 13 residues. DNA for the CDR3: TGTGCCAGCAGCCCGGGACTAGCGGGGGAGCAGTACTTC. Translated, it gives CASSPGLAGEQYF.

The CDR3 DNA follows: TGTGCCAGCAGTTTATGGGGCGGAGAGACCCAGTACTTC. Protein product: CASSLWGGETQYF. The chain is built from TRBV27 and TRBJ2-5; maybe TRBD1 (5 bases). CDR1 is MNHEY, CDR2 SMNVEV, per germline (reference sequence). V dropped 1 base and J dropped 4 bases, with 7 bases sitting between them. This CDR3 region has 13 residues.

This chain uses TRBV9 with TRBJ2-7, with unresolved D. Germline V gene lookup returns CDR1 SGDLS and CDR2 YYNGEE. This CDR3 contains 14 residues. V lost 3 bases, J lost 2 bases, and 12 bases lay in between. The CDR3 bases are TGTGCCAGCAGCGCGAGTCCGTACCCCTACGAGCAGTACTTC. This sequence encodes CASSASPYPYEQYF.

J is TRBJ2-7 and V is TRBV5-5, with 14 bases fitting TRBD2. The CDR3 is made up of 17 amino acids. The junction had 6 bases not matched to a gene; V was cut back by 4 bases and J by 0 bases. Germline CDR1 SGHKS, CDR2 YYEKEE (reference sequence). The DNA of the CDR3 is TGTGCCAGCAGCGGATGGACTAGCGGGGGGAGCTCCTACGAGCAGTACTTC. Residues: CASSGWTSGGSSYEQYF.

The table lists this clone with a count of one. CDR3 region: CASGLGLFGGLAKNIQYF. DNA of the CDR3: TGTGCTAGTGGTTTGGGTCTGTTTGGGGGATTAGCCAAAAACATTCAGTACTTC. The gene calls are TRBV12-5 and TRBJ2-4, with D tentatively TRBD1 or TRBD2 (5 bases each). The CDR3 totals 18 residues. Germline lookup yields CDR1 LGHNT and CDR2 FRNRAP. V was pared by 1 base and J by 0 bases, with 16 bases between. Complete variable domain (other parts from reference TRBV12-5 and TRBJ2-4): DARVTQTPRHKVTEMGQEVTMRCQPILGHNTVFWYRQTMMQGLELLAYFRNRAPLDDSGMPKDRFSAEMPDATLATLKIQPSEPRDSAVYFCASGLGLFGGLAKNIQYFGAGTRLSVL.

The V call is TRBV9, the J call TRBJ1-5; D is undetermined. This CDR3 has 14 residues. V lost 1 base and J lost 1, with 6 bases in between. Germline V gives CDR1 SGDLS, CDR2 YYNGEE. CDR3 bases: TGTGCCAGCAGCGTATGGGGAAGCAATCAGCCCCAGCATTTT. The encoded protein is CASSVWGSNQPQHF.

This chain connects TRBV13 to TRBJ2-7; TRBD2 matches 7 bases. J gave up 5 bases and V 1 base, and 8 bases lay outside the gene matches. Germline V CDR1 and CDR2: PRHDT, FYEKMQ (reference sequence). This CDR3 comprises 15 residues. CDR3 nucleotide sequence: TGTGCCAGCAGCTTAGCGCTTAGCGGGTTCCACGAGCAGTACTTC. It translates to CASSLALSGFHEQYF.

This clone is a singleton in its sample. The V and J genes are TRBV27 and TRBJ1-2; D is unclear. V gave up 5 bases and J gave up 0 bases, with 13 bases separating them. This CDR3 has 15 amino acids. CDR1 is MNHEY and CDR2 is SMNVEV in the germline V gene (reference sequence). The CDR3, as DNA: TGTGCCAGCAGTCCCTACACAGTTTCTAACTATGGCTACACCTTC. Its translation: CASSPYTVSNYGYTF.